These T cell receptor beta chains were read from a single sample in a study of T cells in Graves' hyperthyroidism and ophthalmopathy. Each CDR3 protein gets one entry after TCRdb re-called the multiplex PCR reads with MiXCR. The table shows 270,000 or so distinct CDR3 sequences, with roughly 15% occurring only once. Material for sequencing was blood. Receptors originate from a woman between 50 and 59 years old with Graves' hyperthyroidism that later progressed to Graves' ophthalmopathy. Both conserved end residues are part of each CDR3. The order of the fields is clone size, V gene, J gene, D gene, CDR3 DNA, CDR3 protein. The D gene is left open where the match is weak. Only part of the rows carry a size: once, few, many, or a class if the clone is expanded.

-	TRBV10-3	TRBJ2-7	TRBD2	TGTGCTATCTCAGGGCTAGCGGGGGACAACGAGCAGTACTTC	CAISGLAGDNEQYF
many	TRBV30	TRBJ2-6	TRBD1	TGTGCCTGGAGCCGGAGACAGGGGGCGAGAGGGTCTGGGGCCAACGTCCTGACTTTC	CAWSRRQGARGSGANVLTF
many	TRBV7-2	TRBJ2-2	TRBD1	TGTGCCAGCAGGTCAGGGGGCGCGATTACCGGGGAGCTGTTTTTT	CASRSGGAITGELFF
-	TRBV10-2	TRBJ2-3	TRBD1	TGCGCCAGCAGCCCAAGCCGACAGGGTGATAGCACAGATACGCAGTATTTT	CASSPSRQGDSTDTQYF
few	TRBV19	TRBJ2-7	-	TGTGCCAGTAGTAATGGACAGACTTCATCCTACGAGCAGTACTTC	CASSNGQTSSYEQYF
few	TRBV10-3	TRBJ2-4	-	TGTGCCACCTCCACCTCGGACATTCAGTACTTC	CATSTSDIQYF
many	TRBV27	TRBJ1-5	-	TGTGCCAGCAAAACAACGGAGTATAGCAATCAGCCCCAGCATTTT	CASKTTEYSNQPQHF
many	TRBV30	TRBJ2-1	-	TGTGCCTGGAGTGTACTCCCTTTAGGAAGGGCCCCCAATGAGCAGTTCTTC	CAWSVLPLGRAPNEQFF
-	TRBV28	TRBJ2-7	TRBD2	TGTGCCATCCGTGGGCTAGCGGGAGGGCCTCCCTCCTACGAGCAGTACTTC	CAIRGLAGGPPSYEQYF
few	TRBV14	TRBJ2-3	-	TGTGCCAGCAGCCCCCCAGGGCTAGGGGCAGATACGCAGTATTTT	CASSPPGLGADTQYF
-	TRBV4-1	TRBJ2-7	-	TGCGCCAGCAGCCAAGTCGGGAGCCTTTACGAGCAGTACTTC	CASSQVGSLYEQYF
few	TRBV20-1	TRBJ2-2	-	TGCAGTGCTAGGGCCCAGGAGCACGGTGAAATGAGCGGGGAGCTGTTTTTT	CSARAQEHGEMSGELFF
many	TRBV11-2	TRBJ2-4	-	TGTGCCAGCAGCCCCGTCGGTATAGACATTCAGTACTTC	CASSPVGIDIQYF
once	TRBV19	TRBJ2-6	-	TGTGCCAGTTTCGAGGGATCTGGGGCCAACGTCCTGACTTTC	CASFEGSGANVLTF
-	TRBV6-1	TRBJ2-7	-	TGTGCCAGCAGTGACCCACCGACCTACGAGCAGTACTTC	CASSDPPTYEQYF
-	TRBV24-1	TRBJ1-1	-	TGTGCCACCAGTGACTCAGGGTCGGGCACTGAAGCTTTCTTT	CATSDSGSGTEAFF
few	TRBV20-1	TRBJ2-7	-	TGCAGTGCTAATCGTTACAATTCCTACGAGCAGTACTTC	CSANRYNSYEQYF
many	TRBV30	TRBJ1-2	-	TGTGCCTCACACAGGGATGGCTACACCTTC	CASHRDGYTF
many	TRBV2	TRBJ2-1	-	TGTGCCAGCAGTGCTCTTATGCAGGGGCAGTTCTTC	CASSALMQGQFF
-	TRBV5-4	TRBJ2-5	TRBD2	TGTGCCAGCAGCTTGGTTGGTAGCGGGGGGGAGACCCAGTACTTC	CASSLVGSGGETQYF
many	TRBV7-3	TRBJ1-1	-	TGTGCCAGCAGCTTAGGGCGGAACACTGAAGCTTTCTTT	CASSLGRNTEAFF
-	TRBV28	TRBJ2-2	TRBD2	TGTGCCAGCAGTTTACTGGCTAGCGGGAGTATAGGGGGAACCGGGGAGCTGTTTTTT	CASSLLASGSIGGTGELFF
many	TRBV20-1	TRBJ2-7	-	TGCAGTGCTAGTCAGGGGGGGGAGTTGGACGAGCAGTACTTC	CSASQGGELDEQYF
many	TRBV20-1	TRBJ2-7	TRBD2	TGCAGTGCTAGAGATTACCTAGCGGGAGGCTCTTCCTACGAGCAGTACTTC	CSARDYLAGGSSYEQYF
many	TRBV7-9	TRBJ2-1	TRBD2	TGTGCCAGCAGCCCTGTGGCGGGAGTTGGCAATGAGCAGTTCTTC	CASSPVAGVGNEQFF
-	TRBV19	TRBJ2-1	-	TGTGCCAGTAGCGACATGGCCCTACATGAGCAGTTCTTC	CASSDMALHEQFF
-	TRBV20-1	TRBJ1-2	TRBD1	TGCAGTGCTAGAGAAGGACAGGCCTATGGCTACACCTTC	CSAREGQAYGYTF
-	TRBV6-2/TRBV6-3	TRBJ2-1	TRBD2	TGTGCCAGCAGTTACTTGCGGGAGGGCGATGAGCAGTTCTTC	CASSYLREGDEQFF
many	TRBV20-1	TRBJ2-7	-	TGCAGTGCTAGTTCGCCAGGGATATACGAGCAGTACTTC	CSASSPGIYEQYF
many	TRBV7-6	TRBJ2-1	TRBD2	TGTGCCAGCAGCGCAAGTAGCGGGAGAGGATACAATGAGCAGTTCTTC	CASSASSGRGYNEQFF
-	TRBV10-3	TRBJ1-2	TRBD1	TGTGCCATCACACAAACGGACAGGGACGGCTACACCTTC	CAITQTDRDGYTF
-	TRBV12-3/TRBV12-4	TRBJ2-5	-	TGTGCCACCAGTGACCCAAGGGTTTCACAAGAGACCCAGTACTTC	CATSDPRVSQETQYF
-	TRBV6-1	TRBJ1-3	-	TGTGCCAGCAGTGAAGAGGGTGACAGTAGAAACACCATATATTTT	CASSEEGDSRNTIYF
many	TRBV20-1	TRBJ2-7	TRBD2	TGCAGTGCTATCGTGACTAGCAGGAGAGGCCTCTACGAGCAGTACTTC	CSAIVTSRRGLYEQYF
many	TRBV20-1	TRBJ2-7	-	TGCAGTGCTAGAGCCAGGGCTCCCTACGAGCAGTACTTC	CSARARAPYEQYF
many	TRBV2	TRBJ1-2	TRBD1	TGTGCCAGCAGTGTTCAGGGGGCCGCTAACTATGGCTACACCTTC	CASSVQGAANYGYTF
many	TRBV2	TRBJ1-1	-	TGTGCCAGCAAGATCGGAACTGAAGCTTTCTTT	CASKIGTEAFF
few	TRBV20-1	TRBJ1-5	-	TGCAGTGCTACCAGGAGTAATAGCAATCAGCCCCAGCATTTT	CSATRSNSNQPQHF
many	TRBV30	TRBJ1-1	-	TGTGCCTGGAGAAAGAAGATAACGAACACTGAAGCTTTCTTT	CAWRKKITNTEAFF
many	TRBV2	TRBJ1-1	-	TGTGCCAGCAGTGAAGTCAGGCAGAACACTGAAGCTTTCTTT	CASSEVRQNTEAFF
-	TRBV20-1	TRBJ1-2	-	TGCAGTGCTAGCCAGTGGGGCGGGAGCTATGGCTACACCTTC	CSASQWGGSYGYTF
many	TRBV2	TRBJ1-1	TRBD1	TGTGCCAGCAGCGTCGGGACAGCCACTGAAGCTTTCTTT	CASSVGTATEAFF
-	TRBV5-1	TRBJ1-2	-	TGCGCCACCGCGCCCCTCCAGTCTAACTATGGCTACACCTTC	CATAPLQSNYGYTF
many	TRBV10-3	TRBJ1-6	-	TGTGCCATCAGTCCCGGGACTTCCGGAAATAATTCACCCCTCCACTTT	CAISPGTSGNNSPLHF
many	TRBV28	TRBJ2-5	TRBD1	TGTGCCAGCAGTTGGACAGGGGTGGAGACCCAGTACTTC	CASSWTGVETQYF
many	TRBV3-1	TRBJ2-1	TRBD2	TGTGCCAGCAGCCAAGAGCGCGGGAGGGAGGATGAGCAGTTCTTC	CASSQERGREDEQFF
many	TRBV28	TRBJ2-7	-	TGTGCCAGCGGGAAAAGGGACTCCTACGAGCAGTACTTC	CASGKRDSYEQYF
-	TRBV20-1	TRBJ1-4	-	TGCAGTGCTAGAGATTTGGGGGGAGGAGAAAAACTGTTTTTT	CSARDLGGGEKLFF
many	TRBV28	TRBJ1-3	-	TGTGCCAGCACTCCCCCCCGACTCCACTCTGGAAACACCATATATTTT	CASTPPRLHSGNTIYF
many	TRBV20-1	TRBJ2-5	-	TGCAGTGCTACAGGCAGGATCCAAGAGACCCAGTACTTC	CSATGRIQETQYF
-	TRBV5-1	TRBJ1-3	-	TGCGCCAGCAGCTTCCAGGGAGAATCGGACACCATATATTTT	CASSFQGESDTIYF
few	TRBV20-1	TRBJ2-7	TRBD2	TGCAGTGCTAGATTCCTAGCGGGAGGCCCATATCTGTCCTACGAGCAGTACTTC	CSARFLAGGPYLSYEQYF
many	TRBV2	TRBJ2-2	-	TGTGCCAGCAGTGAGTGGCGAGGCACCGGGGAGCTGTTTTTT	CASSEWRGTGELFF